The rows below give T cell receptor beta chains drawn from one sample of a study of blood T cell repertoires in COVID-19. The table came from immunoSEQ multiplex PCR; TCRdb's copy has only in-frame clones and leaves some out. The sample comprises roughly 250,000 clones, around 86% of which are singletons, and around an eighth rests with the top ten. The sample taken for sequencing was peripheral blood. These TCRs come from a woman in her fifties or sixties with active or convalescent COVID-19. Both conserved end residues are part of each CDR3. A D gene is named only where the DNA matches it firmly. The listing skips clone size in some rows; elsewhere it reads once, few, many or a size class.

-	TRBD2	TRBV5-5	TRBJ2-3	TGTGCCAGCAGCCCGGGGGACGGGGGGAGGACAGATACGCAGTATTTT	CASSPGDGGRTDTQYF
-	-	TRBV5-6	TRBJ1-2	TGTGCCAGCAGCTTGTTGGGTAGCAGTCTTCTCTATGGCTACACCTTC	CASSLLGSSLLYGYTF
once	-	TRBV3-1/TRBV3-2	TRBJ2-7	TGTGCCAGCAGCCAAGGGTTTTCTGGGGCCCGGGGGGAGCAGTACTTC	CASSQGFSGARGEQYF
-	-	TRBV7-3	TRBJ2-2	TGTGCCAGCAGCTTATTAGGGCCATCGACTACGGGGGAGCTGTTTTTT	CASSLLGPSTTGELFF
-	-	TRBV12-3/TRBV12-4	TRBJ1-5	TGTGCCAGCAGTTACAGGGTAGTACAGCCCCAGCATTTT	CASSYRVVQPQHF
few	TRBD1	TRBV27	TRBJ1-1	TGTGCCAGCAGTCCCCCTCCAGGGGGCAGGACTGAAGCTTTCTTT	CASSPPPGGRTEAFF
-	-	TRBV27	TRBJ1-1	TGTGCCAGCAGAAAACAGGGCACTGAAGCTTTCTTT	CASRKQGTEAFF
-	-	TRBV20-1	TRBJ2-7	TGCAGTGCTTTTAGCAGGGACGAGCAGTACTTC	CSAFSRDEQYF
-	-	TRBV3-1/TRBV3-2	TRBJ1-1	TGTGCCAGCAGCCAAGGGCAGGGCGGCACTGAAGCTTTCTTT	CASSQGQGGTEAFF
-	TRBD1	TRBV19	TRBJ1-1	TGTGCCAGTAGTACGACAGGGGGGAACACTGAAGCTTTCTTT	CASSTTGGNTEAFF
-	-	TRBV6-7	TRBJ1-5	TGTGCCAGCAGTTACTCAACACACAGGAGGGTTCTCAATCAGCCCCAGCATTTT	CASSYSTHRRVLNQPQHF
-	-	TRBV30	TRBJ2-4	TGTGCCTGGAGTGTACGGGGGTCGATAGCCAAAAACATTCAGTACTTC	CAWSVRGSIAKNIQYF
-	-	TRBV12-3/TRBV12-4	TRBJ1-1	TGTGCCAGCAGTCCTTGGGAGACAGAAGCTTTCTTT	CASSPWETEAFF
-	-	TRBV28	TRBJ1-5	TGTGCCAGCAGTGGGGGCCGGGACAATATACGCCTCCTGATTAGCAATCAGCCCCAGCATTTT	CASSGGRDNIRLLISNQPQHF
-	-	TRBV27	TRBJ2-7	TGTGCCAGCAGTCCGATGGGGGGGCACAACGAGCAGTACTTC	CASSPMGGHNEQYF
-	-	TRBV7-9	TRBJ2-3	TGTGCCAGCAGACCAGGGGCCCGCACAGATACGCAGTATTTT	CASRPGARTDTQYF
-	-	TRBV15	TRBJ2-7	TGTGCCACCAGCAGAGATACTGTAGCAGGGCGCGAGCAGTACTTC	CATSRDTVAGREQYF
-	TRBD2	TRBV5-4	TRBJ2-7	TGTGCCAGCAGTTGGGGACTAGCGGTCTACGAGCAGTACTTC	CASSWGLAVYEQYF
few	-	TRBV19	TRBJ1-1	TGTGCCAGTAGAACAGGGAGGGGCACTGAAGCTTTCTTT	CASRTGRGTEAFF
-	-	TRBV7-2	TRBJ2-7	TGTGCCAGCAGCTTAGAGCCCCAGTCCACAGTCCCCTCCTCCTACGAGCAGTACTTC	CASSLEPQSTVPSSYEQYF
once	TRBD1	TRBV5-1	TRBJ1-3	TGCGCCAGCAGCTCCCTGACAGGGGGCCCTGGAAACACCATATATTTT	CASSSLTGGPGNTIYF